The 29 T cell receptor beta chains below were found in one sample sequenced in a study of blood T cell repertoires in COVID-19. Only in-frame clones appear in the TCRdb table, and some are missing; sequencing was by immunoSEQ multiplex PCR. The sample records roughly 150,000 clones, more than 65% being singletons. The specimen was PBMCs or T cells enriched from blood (not recorded which). The receptor source for this set is a man between 60 and 75 years old who had recovered from COVID-19.

J is TRBJ1-4 and V is TRBV27, with TRBD1 matching 7 bases. J lost 1 base, V lost 5 bases, and 10 bases had no gene match. From germline, CDR1 is MNHEY and CDR2 SMNVEV (reference sequence). The CDR3 length is 17 residues. CDR3 sequence (DNA): TGTGCCAGCAGTCGAATCTCAACAGGGGTAACTAATGAAAAACTGTTTTTT. This codes for CASSRISTGVTNEKLFF.

This chain uses TRBV12-3 or TRBV12-4 with TRBJ2-5, with a weak D call TRBD2 (5 bases). This CDR3 has 13 residues. The V and J ends lost 1 base and 3 bases respectively, with 6 bases between them. The CDR3 sequence: CASSLEEEETQYF. Here the CDR3 DNA reads TGTGCCAGCAGTTTAGAGGAGGAAGAGACCCAGTACTTC.

The V gene is TRBV28, the J gene TRBJ1-5; no firm D call. V lost 3 bases, J lost 2 bases, and 11 bases lay in between. Per the germline V gene, CDR1 is MDHEN and CDR2 is SYDVKM. The CDR3 covers 15 residues. The DNA of the CDR3 is TGTGCCAGCAGTTTTTCAAGGGAGGGCAATCAGCCCCAGCATTTT. The encoded protein is CASSFSREGNQPQHF.

This clone has only a few counts. The chain is built from TRBV7-3 and TRBJ2-3; 12 positions agree with TRBD2. CDR3 length equals 15 residues. V was pared by 5 bases and J by 9 bases, with 9 bases of the junction left unmatched. Germline CDR1 is SGHTA and CDR2 is FQGTGA. Written as DNA, the CDR3 is TGTGCCAGCAGCCCACTAGCGGGGGGCCTCGAAACGCAGTATTTT. This sequence encodes CASSPLAGGLETQYF.

The sample holds one count of this clone. This chain links TRBV7-3 with TRBJ2-2; no reliable D call. This CDR3 has 16 residues. V lost 5 bases to trimming and J lost 2 bases, with 15 bases between them. Germline V gives CDR1 SGHTA, CDR2 FQGTGA. Here the CDR3 reads CASSPIFVENTGELFF. The CDR3 nucleotides are TGTGCCAGCAGCCCCATTTTCGTAGAAAACACCGGGGAGCTGTTTTTT.

The rearrangement links TRBV5-4 to TRBJ2-2; weak D call: TRBD2 (6 bases). V lost 4 bases and J lost 0, with 13 bases in between. The CDR3 length is 16 residues. Germline V CDR1 and CDR2: SGHNT, YYREEE (reference sequence). In DNA form, the CDR3 reads TGTGCCAGCAGCCGTTATAGCGGCACGAACACCGGGGAGCTGTTTTTT. Protein product: CASSRYSGTNTGELFF. Full variable domain (missing parts from reference TRBV5-4 and TRBJ2-2): ETGVTQSPTHLIKTRGQQVTLRCSSQSGHNTVSWYQQALGQGPQFIFQYYREEENGRGNFPPRFSGLQFPNYSSELNVNALELDDSALYLCASSRYSGTNTGELFFGEGSRLTVL.

The chain links TRBV9 to TRBJ1-1, with 9 bases fitting TRBD1. This CDR3 region has 16 residues. Trimming cost V 3 bases and J 6 bases; bases outside gene matches: 12. Germline CDR1 SGDLS, CDR2 YYNGEE. This chain's CDR3 is CASSALQGALGAEAFF. CDR3 in DNA: TGTGCCAGCAGCGCCTTACAGGGGGCCCTCGGAGCTGAAGCTTTCTTT.

The chain uses TRBV11-2 and TRBJ2-3; 11 nucleotides match TRBD2. V trimming: 2 bases; J trimming: 1 base; junction bases outside the gene matches: 2. This CDR3 contains 16 residues. Germline CDR1 is SGHAT and CDR2 is FQNNGV. The CDR3 here is CASSLLLAGGTDTQYF. The CDR3 bases are TGTGCCAGCAGCTTATTACTAGCGGGAGGCACAGATACGCAGTATTTT. The full variable domain, rest sourced from reference TRBV11-2 and TRBJ2-3, is EAGVAQSPRYKIIEKRQSVAFWCNPISGHATLYWYQQILGQGPKLLIQFQNNGVVDDSQLPKDRFSAERLKGVDSTLKIQPAKLEDSAVYLCASSLLLAGGTDTQYFGPGTRLTVL.

The chain employs TRBV6-4 and TRBJ2-3; D possibly corresponds to TRBD1 (5 bases). There are 13 residues in the CDR3. CDR1 MRHNA and CDR2 SNTAGT come from the germline V gene. V lost 6 bases and J lost 3, with 10 bases in between. The CDR3 DNA reads as TGTGCCAGCAGGGAGCAGGGAACAGATACGCAGTATTTT. Its translation is CASREQGTDTQYF.

V usage is TRBV6-1 and J usage is TRBJ2-7; a weak D match, TRBD2 (6 bases). Trimming pared 2 bases from V and 6 bases from J, leaving 23 bases between. The V gene's germline CDR1 is MNHNS and CDR2 SASEGT. There are 17 residues in the CDR3. For the CDR3, the DNA is TGTGCCAGCAGTGAAATCTTCGGGAGCCCCCCCCAAGGCGAGCAGTACTTC. This codes for CASSEIFGSPPQGEQYF.

CDR3 DNA: TGTGCCAGCAAACCCACCCCGGGACAGGACTCACCCCTCCACTTT. Protein: CASKPTPGQDSPLHF. This chain links TRBV5-4 with TRBJ1-6, with TRBD1 matching 8 bases. V was pared by 6 bases and J by 10 bases, with 12 bases of the junction left unmatched. CDR3 length: 15 residues. Germline lookup yields CDR1 SGHNT and CDR2 YYREEE (reference sequence).

The chain recombines TRBV9 with TRBJ2-3; tentative D call: TRBD2 (6 bases). Germline CDR1 is SGDLS and CDR2 is YYNGEE. V was pared by 3 bases and J by 1 base, with 12 bases between. This CDR3 contains 15 residues. This CDR3 is CASSAGVTGTDTQYF. The DNA for the CDR3 is TGTGCCAGCAGCGCGGGGGTTACTGGCACAGATACGCAGTATTTT.

This sequence joins TRBV6-2 or TRBV6-3 and TRBJ2-3; 8 bases match TRBD2. Germline CDR1 is MNHEY and CDR2 is SVGEGT. The CDR3 totals 14 residues. The J segment lost 10 bases and the V segment lost 2 bases, leaving 8 bases of the junction unmatched. The CDR3 protein is CASSYEGGGRAQYF. DNA for the CDR3: TGTGCCAGCAGTTACGAAGGCGGGGGGAGGGCGCAGTATTTT.

This chain links TRBV5-6 with TRBJ1-2, with D unresolved. Germline assignment: CDR1 SGHDT and CDR2 YYEEEE. With 4 bases removed from V and 9 bases from J, the gap between germline ends came to 19 bases. The CDR3 is made up of 14 amino acids. The CDR3 is CASSQSGPGRSYTF. CDR3 sequence (DNA): TGTGCCAGCAGCCAATCCGGTCCGGGTCGGAGCTACACCTTC.

This clone has a handful of counts. V gene TRBV19 combines with J gene TRBJ2-2; D may be TRBD2 (5 bases). With 10 bases removed from V and 4 bases from J, the gap between germline ends came to 19 bases. The CDR3 totals 15 residues. Looked up from germline, CDR1 is LNHDA and CDR2 is SQIVND (reference sequence). CDR3: CATSLGGSVTGELFF. CDR3 nucleotides: TGTGCCACTTCCCTTGGAGGTAGCGTCACCGGGGAGCTGTTTTTT.

V is TRBV13 and J is TRBJ2-2; D unclear. V was shortened by 5 bases and J by 7 bases, with 11 bases between the two germline ends. The CDR3 totals 13 residues. Germline values: CDR1 PRHDT, CDR2 FYEKMQ (reference sequence). In DNA form, the CDR3 reads TGTGCCAGCAGCCCCACTTCGAGCGGGGAGCTGTTTTTT. Its protein is CASSPTSSGELFF.

For the CDR3, the DNA is TGTGCCAGCAGCTTAGGGGGACAGCTTTATGGCTACACCTTC. Translation gives CASSLGGQLYGYTF. This rearrangement joins TRBV7-2 to TRBJ1-2; TRBD1 agrees at 7 bases. V lost 1 base and J lost 5; bases outside the gene matches: 4. CDR3 size: 14 residues. Looked up from germline, CDR1 is SGHTA and CDR2 is FQGNSA.

The chain combines TRBV7-8 with TRBJ2-2, with D possibly matching TRBD1 (6 bases). This CDR3 comprises 16 residues. CDR1 is SGHVS and CDR2 is FQNEAQ in the germline V gene. With 0 bases removed from V and 0 bases from J, the gap between germline ends came to 8 bases. The CDR3 reads CASSLAGTSNTGELFF. CDR3 in DNA: TGTGCCAGCAGCTTAGCCGGGACATCGAACACCGGGGAGCTGTTTTTT.

The chain recombines TRBV6-1 with TRBJ1-6; a possible D gene is TRBD1 (5 bases). Germline V CDR1 and CDR2: MNHNS, SASEGT. V was pared by 3 bases and J by 10 bases, with 7 bases between. The CDR3 contains 12 residues. CDR3 bases: TGTGCCAGCAGTGAGGGGGGGTCACCCCTCCACTTT. The encoded protein is CASSEGGSPLHF.

The chain couples TRBV7-9 to TRBJ1-6, with 9 bases lining up with TRBD1. J was trimmed by 3 bases and V by 4 bases; bases with no gene match: 1. From germline, CDR1 is SEHNR and CDR2 FQNEAQ (reference sequence). The CDR3 covers 15 residues. DNA for the CDR3: TGTGCCAGCAGCTCGGGACAGGGCTATAATTCACCCCTCCACTTT. Translated: CASSSGQGYNSPLHF.

The rearrangement joins TRBV5-4 to TRBJ2-7; 9 bases align to TRBD2. The CDR3 is 14 residues long. The germline CDR1 and CDR2 sequences are SGHNT and YYREEE (reference sequence). V lost 4 bases, J lost 3 bases, and 5 bases stayed unmatched. CDR3 loop: CASSPGTSSYEQYF. As DNA, the CDR3 is TGTGCCAGCAGCCCCGGGACTAGCAGCTACGAGCAGTACTTC.

The gene calls are TRBV10-3 and TRBJ1-1; D unclear. The V end was cut by 4 bases, the J end by 1 base, with 7 bases between. This CDR3 is 13 amino acids long. Germline loops: CDR1 ENHRY, CDR2 SYGVKD. This chain's CDR3 is CAISVNGNTEAFF. The CDR3 DNA follows: TGTGCCATCAGTGTAAACGGGAACACTGAAGCTTTCTTT.

This chain uses TRBV29-1 with TRBJ2-1, with 13 nucleotides matching TRBD2. The germline CDR1 and CDR2 sequences are SQVTM and ANQGSEA. The V gene end was trimmed by 7 bases and the J gene end by 0 bases; junction bases not matched to a gene: 9. The CDR3 sequence is 17 residues long. CDR3 in DNA: TGCAGCGCGCGCGGGACTAGCGGGACCAGCTCCTACAATGAGCAGTTCTTC. Translated: CSARGTSGTSSYNEQFF.

V usage is TRBV2 and J usage is TRBJ1-1; D might be TRBD1 (5 bases). Germline V CDR1 and CDR2: SNHLY, FYNNEI. The CDR3 spans 16 residues. The germline V and J ends were trimmed by 3 bases and 11 bases, with 25 bases remaining between them. The CDR3 region has the DNA TGTGCCAGCAGTGAGGGGGGAGGGCTTAACTCCCGGGTGGCTTTCTTT. Its translation is CASSEGGGLNSRVAFF.

The chain joins TRBV3-1 (or the pseudogene TRBV3-2) to TRBJ2-2; 7 bases are a match to TRBD1. With V trimmed by 5 bases and J by 8 bases, 5 bases remained unmatched. The CDR3 is made up of 13 amino acids. From germline, CDR1 is LGHDT and CDR2 YNNKEL (reference sequence). CDR3 sequence: CASSWRQGGELFF. CDR3 in DNA: TGTGCCAGCAGCTGGCGACAGGGAGGGGAGCTGTTTTTT.

The rearrangement uses TRBV5-8 and TRBJ1-2; D unclear. The V gene's germline CDR1 is SGHTS and CDR2 YDEGEE. V lost 4 bases, J lost 5 bases, and 15 bases lay in between. This CDR3 comprises 14 residues. The CDR3: CASSPPRSGYGYTF. In DNA form, the CDR3 reads TGTGCCAGCAGCCCCCCTCGTTCGGGGTATGGCTACACCTTC.

The CDR3 nucleotides read TGCAGCGCTCGACAGGGGACCTACGAGCAGTACTTC. Protein: CSARQGTYEQYF. The chain links TRBV29-1 to TRBJ2-7; 8 nucleotides match TRBD1. Germline CDR1 is SQVTM and CDR2 is ANQGSEA. With 7 bases clipped from V and 2 bases from J, the junction kept 4 bases outside the gene matches. The CDR3 is 12 residues long.

The J gene is TRBJ2-3, the V gene TRBV2; a possible D gene is TRBD1 (6 bases). The germline gives CDR1 SNHLY, CDR2 FYNNEI. V lost 6 bases and J 0 bases, leaving 22 bases between the germline ends. The CDR3 covers 18 residues. The CDR3 DNA sequence: TGTGCCAGCAGACCCTCTATCGGATGGGGGCCGAGCACAGATACGCAGTATTTT. Its translation: CASRPSIGWGPSTDTQYF. Together with reference TRBV2 and TRBJ2-3, the CDR3 gives the full variable domain: EPEVTQTPSHQVTQMGQEVILRCVPISNHLYFYWYRQILGQKVEFLVSFYNNEISEKSEIFDDQFSVERPDGSNFTLKIRSTKLEDSAMYFCASRPSIGWGPSTDTQYFGPGTRLTVL.

This clone was counted between two and nine times. The CDR3 DNA follows: TGTGCCAGCAGTTCAAGAGCGGGAGGCGTGTTAGATACGCAGTATTTT. It encodes CASSSRAGGVLDTQYF. The chain has TRBV5-4 and TRBJ2-3, with 9 nucleotides matching TRBD2. The CDR3 length is 16 residues. V was pared by 5 bases and J by 5 bases, with 12 bases of the junction left unmatched. Looked up from germline, CDR1 is SGHNT and CDR2 is YYREEE (reference sequence).